Below, 15 T cell receptor beta chains from the same sample are listed, as sequenced in a study of blood T cells in healthy people across ages. Then a second PCR, running roughly 7 to 11 cycles, was carried out with a sample-barcoded 5' primer and a J-beta primer mix. One entry per CDR3 protein, called by TCRdb with MiXCR from the 5' RACE reads. The sample consists of about 840,000 distinct CDR3 sequences, about 29% of them appearing once. This sample was shared with a second study, whose subject was T cells of mothers and their children.

Sequencing was performed on blood. The receptors come from a woman between 35 and 50 years old in good health.

V is TRBV5-1 and J is TRBJ2-5, with TRBD1 matching over 8 bases. In germline, CDR1 is SGHRS, CDR2 YFSETQ. Losses at the gene ends were 5 bases for V and 5 bases for J; bases not matched to a gene: 14. The CDR3 runs to 16 residues. The CDR3 spells CASSRGFGTGEETQYF. The DNA for the CDR3 is TGCGCCAGCAGTCGTGGATTCGGGACAGGAGAGGAGACCCAGTACTTC.

This clonotype appeared many times. The chain combines TRBV9 with TRBJ2-3; 8 bases are shared with TRBD1. Germline CDR1 is SGDLS and CDR2 is YYNGEE. Germline trimming cut 0 bases from V and 14 bases from J; bases unmatched to any gene: 5. The CDR3 is made up of 12 amino acids. CDR3 DNA sequence: TGTGCCAGCAGCGTAGGGACAGGGCCCCCGTATTTT. Translated: CASSVGTGPPYF.

V is TRBV4-2 and J is TRBJ1-1; TRBD1 matches 9 bases. After removal of 0 bases from V and 6 bases from J, the junction contained 5 bases not matched to a gene. From germline, CDR1 is LGHNA and CDR2 YNFKEQ. The CDR3 contains 15 residues. CDR3 in amino acids: CASSQDGQGRPEAFF. In DNA, the CDR3 is TGTGCCAGCAGCCAAGATGGACAGGGGAGACCTGAAGCTTTCTTT.

In this sample, this clonotype turned up many times. The rearrangement uses TRBV29-1 and TRBJ1-5; tentatively, D is TRBD1 (6 bases). V was cut by 4 bases and J by 5 bases, with 15 bases left in between. The CDR3 contains 14 residues. Per the germline V gene, CDR1 is SQVTM and CDR2 is ANQGSEA. The CDR3 is CSVAEAGVDQPQHF. CDR3 sequence (DNA): TGCAGCGTTGCGGAGGCAGGGGTCGATCAGCCCCAGCATTTT. Drawing the rest from reference TRBV29-1 and TRBJ1-5, the complete variable domain is SAVISQKPSRDICQRGTSLTIQCQVDSQVTMMFWYRQQPGQSLTLIATANQGSEATYESGFVIDKFPISRPNLTFSTLTVSNMSPEDSSIYLCSVAEAGVDQPQHFGDGTRLSIL.

This clonotype was seen at least ten times. The chain employs TRBV12-3 or TRBV12-4 and TRBJ1-4; possible D gene TRBD1, 5 bases. CDR3 length: 14 amino acids. V lost 3 bases to trimming and J lost 7 bases, with 12 bases between them. CDR3 loop: CASSFGQGVEKLFF. For the CDR3, the DNA is TGTGCCAGCAGTTTTGGGCAGGGTGTTGAAAAACTGTTTTTT.

This clonotype was counted ten times or more. This chain connects TRBV24-1 to TRBJ1-5; TRBD1 might be the D (5 bases). Trimming pared 7 bases from V and 3 bases from J, leaving 18 bases between. CDR1 and CDR2 from the germline V gene are KGHDR and SFDVKD. The CDR3 totals 16 residues. CDR3 loop: CATSDGSRDLNQPQHF. The CDR3 nucleotides are TGTGCCACCAGCGACGGCAGCAGGGACCTCAATCAGCCCCAGCATTTT.

This clonotype was seen at least ten times. A read error may account for a junction end that differs from germline. V usage is TRBV7-7 and J usage is TRBJ2-5; TRBD2 matches 7 bases. The CDR3 runs to 14 residues. Germline V gene data show CDR1 as SSHAT and CDR2 as FNYEAQ (reference sequence). This chain's CDR3 is CASSITGGQETQYF. DNA of the CDR3: TGTGCTAGCAGCATTACGGGGGGCCAAGAGACCCAGTACTTC.

This clonotype occurred a few times. This sequence joins TRBV5-1 and TRBJ2-3, with D unclear. Germline CDR1 and CDR2: SGHRS and YFSETQ. The CDR3 is 15 amino acids. Trimming took 0 bases from V and 2 from J, leaving 10 bases between them. The CDR3 sequence: CASSLEAPTTDTQYF. The CDR3 region has the DNA TGCGCCAGCAGCTTGGAGGCCCCAACCACAGATACGCAGTATTTT. The variable domain in full, with the rest retrieved from reference TRBV5-1 and TRBJ2-3, is KAGVTQTPRYLIKTRGQQVTLSCSPISGHRSVSWYQQTPGQGLQFLFEYFSETQRNKGNFPGRFSGRQFSNSRSEMNVSTLELGDSALYLCASSLEAPTTDTQYFGPGTRLTVL.

This rearrangement joins TRBV20-1 to TRBJ2-1; 8 bases fit TRBD2. Trimming took 6 bases from V and 1 from J; bases not matched to a gene: 5. The CDR3 spans 14 residues. Germline lookup yields CDR1 DFQATT and CDR2 SNEGSKA (reference sequence). This CDR3 is CSAVIAGSYNEQFF. The CDR3 region has the DNA TGCAGTGCCGTCATAGCGGGGTCCTACAATGAGCAGTTCTTC.

This clonotype was counted between two and nine times. This chain connects TRBV11-3 to TRBJ1-1; no firm D call. Germline CDR1 is SGHNT and CDR2 is YENEEA. CDR3 length: 15 amino acids. V was shortened by 5 bases and J by 5 bases, with 18 bases between the two germline ends. CDR3 coding DNA: TGTGCCAGCAGCCCAGGCAGGACCCGGGATACTGAAGCTTTCTTT. This gives the protein CASSPGRTRDTEAFF.

Comments on this clonotype: A much larger clone differs from this one at a single base, so this may be a read error. The chain combines TRBV20-1 with TRBJ1-1, with D possibly being TRBD1 (5 bases). Germline CDR1 reads DFQATT; CDR2 reads SNEGSKA (reference sequence). The CDR3 covers 14 residues. V dropped 1 base and J dropped 0 bases, with 9 bases sitting between them. The chain's CDR3 is CSARGGLMNTEAFF. The CDR3 DNA reads TGCAGTGCTAGAGGGGGCTTGATGAACACTGAAGCTTTCTTT.

The table lists this clonotype with a few counts. This chain connects TRBV30 to TRBJ1-1; D remains ambiguous. CDR3 length: 11 amino acids. Deletions cut 7 bases from V and 0 bases from J, with 6 bases between. Germline-derived CDR1 and CDR2 are GTSNPN and SVGIG (reference sequence). DNA of the CDR3: TGTGCCTTTGGGCTGAACACTGAAGCTTTCTTT. It is translated as CAFGLNTEAFF.

This clonotype appeared a few times. This chain uses TRBV24-1 with TRBJ2-1; 14 bases are shared with TRBD2. With 4 bases clipped from V and 5 bases from J, the junction kept 6 bases outside the gene matches. This CDR3 spans 17 amino acids. Germline CDR1 and CDR2: KGHDR and SFDVKD. This CDR3 is CATSERLAGGRNNEQFF. CDR3 nucleotide sequence: TGTGCCACCAGTGAAAGACTAGCGGGGGGGCGAAACAATGAGCAGTTCTTC.

The chain employs TRBV2 and TRBJ2-3, with D unclear. This CDR3 region has 13 residues. V was trimmed by 1 base and J by 4 bases, leaving 6 bases between them. Germline CDR1 SNHLY, CDR2 FYNNEI. The CDR3 region has the DNA TGTGCCAGCAGTGAAGAGAACGCAGATACGCAGTATTTT. Translated, it gives CASSEENADTQYF.

The chain employs TRBV10-3 and TRBJ1-2, with 9 bases aligning to TRBD1. The CDR3 runs 15 residues. CDR1 ENHRY and CDR2 SYGVKD come from the germline V gene. Losses at the gene ends were 2 bases for V and 3 bases for J; bases not matched to a gene: 4. DNA for the CDR3: TGTGCCATCAGTGAGGGGGACAGGGAAGACTATGGCTACACCTTC. Amino acids: CAISEGDREDYGYTF.